Reported below is one TCR beta chain. V was trimmed by 5 bases and J by 1 base, leaving 4 bases between them. The CDR3 runs to 12 residues. CDR1 and CDR2 (germline): MDHEN, SYDVKM. These data belong to a study of blood T cell repertoires in COVID-19. About the study: COVID-19 samples, acute and convalescent, were from the United States, Italy and Spain. From T cells, B-cell-depleted T cells, or PBMCs came the material, which was cDNA or gDNA.

Original handling: For nucleated cells, counts were estimated from reference gene primer amplification. Measured with immunoSEQ multiplex PCR; TCRdb has only the in-frame clones, and not every one. That table supplies the V and J calls and clone size; D and trimming were determined from the DNA. In the table there are about 93,000 clones, roughly 90% of which are singletons. Sequencing was carried out using peripheral blood. This chain uses TRBV28 with TRBJ2-3; D call uncertain. This TCR derives from a human donor with active COVID-19. The donor label of this sample is uncertain. CDR3 loop: CASSLRTDTQYF. DNA of the CDR3: TGTGCCAGCAGTCTTCGCACAGATACGCAGTATTTT.